This T cell receptor beta chain derives from a study of cytomegalovirus exposure and HLA in healthy donors. The PCR had 60 Vbeta and 13 Jbeta primers. Authors' methods: Among the unique TCR beta chains that a later analysis counted, about 79 million in all, roughly 11 million were shared. Profiling relied on immunoSEQ multiplex PCR, and the TCRdb table lists in-frame clones only, not all of them. D and trimming come from the DNA, and the V and J calls and clone size come from that table. The sample consists of some 170,000 clones, about 9% of them appearing once. This clone was counted between two and nine times. Its matching antigen is unknown. General observations from the study: Donors were assumed by presence/absence analyses to have roughly uniform sequencing depth. Sequencing probably produced one cluster of sequence variants that were highly shared.

The length of the CDR3 is 14 residues. Germline V CDR1 and CDR2: WNHNN, SYGVQD (reference sequence). Trimming shortened V by 11 bases and J by 0 bases, and 15 bases separated the two germline ends. J is TRBJ2-3 and V is TRBV10-1; a weak D match, TRBD2 (6 bases). This sequence was found in a woman in her twenties or thirties in good health and CMV-seropositive. The sequenced sample consisted of PBMCs. CDR3 residues: CAVKEGRSTDTQYF. The CDR3 DNA is TGCGCCGTCAAGGAGGGCCGGAGCACAGATACGCAGTATTTT.